These T cell receptor beta chains were read from a single sample in a study of cytomegalovirus exposure and HLA in healthy donors. Clones were read by immunoSEQ multiplex PCR, and TCRdb kept only the in-frame ones, dropping some. Here the sample spans 150,000 to 200,000 clones, roughly 12% being singletons. Sequenced sample: PBMCs. The receptors were gathered from a man over 45 in good health and CMV-seropositive. Each CDR3 is given with its conserved first and last residue. The D gene is left open where the match is weak. Clone size is not always given. Where it is, it says once, few, many or a class for expanded clones.

j_call: TRBJ2-5
v_call: TRBV7-2
clone_size: NA
d_call: NA
cdr3_aa: CASSLRGGGQGTQYF
cdr3_nt: TGTGCCAGCAGTCTTCGTGGGGGGGGGCAGGGGACCCAGTACTTC

j_call: TRBJ1-2
v_call: TRBV5-1
clone_size: NA
d_call: NA
cdr3_aa: CASSWEGTGGYTF
cdr3_nt: TGCGCCAGCAGCTGGGAGGGCACTGGGGGCTACACCTTC

j_call: TRBJ1-1
v_call: TRBV29-1
clone_size: NA
d_call: NA
cdr3_aa: CSVEKDGGSNTEALF
cdr3_nt: TGCAGCGTTGAAAAGGATGGAGGGTCGAACACTGAAGCTCTCTTT

j_call: TRBJ1-2
v_call: TRBV2
clone_size: few
d_call: TRBD1
cdr3_aa: CASSTTSRQGFGYTF
cdr3_nt: TGTGCCAGCAGTACGACCTCCAGACAGGGGTTTGGCTACACCTTC

j_call: TRBJ1-2
v_call: TRBV5-6
clone_size: NA
d_call: TRBD1
cdr3_aa: CASSSQTGVYGYTF
cdr3_nt: TGTGCCAGCAGCTCCCAGACAGGGGTCTATGGCTACACCTTC

j_call: TRBJ1-4
v_call: TRBV18
clone_size: few
d_call: NA
cdr3_aa: CASSPVQTRTGEKLFF
cdr3_nt: TGTGCCAGCTCACCAGTCCAAACACGCACGGGTGAAAAACTGTTTTTT

j_call: TRBJ1-1
v_call: TRBV28
clone_size: few
d_call: NA
cdr3_aa: CASSLPRVNTEAFF
cdr3_nt: TGTGCCAGCAGTTTACCGAGGGTGAACACTGAAGCTTTCTTT

j_call: TRBJ2-5
v_call: TRBV5-1
clone_size: NA
d_call: TRBD2
cdr3_aa: CASSSSGGSVRETQYF
cdr3_nt: TGCGCCAGCAGCAGTAGCGGGGGGTCGGTTAGGGAGACCCAGTACTTC

j_call: TRBJ2-3
v_call: TRBV28
clone_size: NA
d_call: NA
cdr3_aa: CASSRTVMVTDTQYF
cdr3_nt: TGTGCCAGTTCCCGAACAGTGATGGTTACAGATACGCAGTATTTT

j_call: TRBJ2-2
v_call: TRBV4-3
clone_size: few
d_call: NA
cdr3_aa: CASSQDLAGVNTGELFF
cdr3_nt: TGCGCCAGCAGCCAAGATCTGGCAGGGGTGAACACCGGGGAGCTGTTTTTT

j_call: TRBJ2-3
v_call: TRBV7-9
clone_size: NA
d_call: NA
cdr3_aa: CASSLKGADTQYF
cdr3_nt: TGTGCCAGCAGCCTAAAGGGGGCAGATACGCAGTATTTT

j_call: TRBJ2-2
v_call: TRBV2
clone_size: few
d_call: NA
cdr3_aa: CASSNSNTGELFF
cdr3_nt: TGTGCCAGCAGTAATAGTAACACCGGGGAGCTGTTTTTT

j_call: TRBJ1-4
v_call: TRBV19
clone_size: NA
d_call: TRBD1
cdr3_aa: CASSTLTGSNEKLFF
cdr3_nt: TGTGCCAGTAGTACCCTGACAGGGTCTAATGAAAAACTGTTTTTT

j_call: TRBJ2-7
v_call: TRBV7-9
clone_size: few
d_call: NA
cdr3_aa: CASSLGQFNEQYF
cdr3_nt: TGTGCCAGCAGCTTAGGACAGTTTAACGAGCAGTACTTC

j_call: TRBJ2-5
v_call: TRBV6-1
clone_size: NA
d_call: NA
cdr3_aa: CASRGAAQETQYF
cdr3_nt: TGTGCCAGCAGGGGCGCAGCCCAAGAGACCCAGTACTTC

j_call: TRBJ2-7
v_call: TRBV6-6
clone_size: few
d_call: NA
cdr3_aa: CASSYLTLNGEQYF
cdr3_nt: TGTGCCAGCAGTTACTTGACACTGAACGGCGAGCAGTACTTC

j_call: TRBJ1-1
v_call: TRBV18
clone_size: few
d_call: NA
cdr3_aa: CASSPRERNTEAFF
cdr3_nt: TGTGCCAGCTCGCCCAGGGAAAGGAACACTGAAGCTTTCTTT